The 5 T cell receptor beta chains presented below share a single source sample, sequenced in a study of shared clonotypes between healthy human individuals. Profiled with immunoSEQ multiplex PCR; TCRdb holds only in-frame clones, not every one. The sample holds millions of clones, approximately 94% seen once. Naive-designated CD8 cells lacked CD45RO, were positively enriched for CCR7, and omitted terminally differentiated effector memory CD45RA+ cells. Sequencing was performed on naive CD8+ T cells sorted from blood. These receptor sequences come from a man between 18 and 35 years old in good health.

J is TRBJ2-2 and V is TRBV12-5, with no clear D. This CDR3 has 13 residues. Germline loops: CDR1 LGHNT, CDR2 FRNRAP. The V end was cut by 6 bases, the J end by 4 bases, with 9 bases between. DNA of the CDR3: TGTGCTAGTGGCCATCCCCTCACCGGGGAGCTGTTTTTT. It specifies CASGHPLTGELFF.

Remarks on this clone: This sample also contains other DNA sequences that code for the same CDR3. The rearrangement links TRBV7-9 to TRBJ2-3; tentatively, D is TRBD1 or TRBD2 (5 bases each). Trimming removed 5 bases at V and 9 bases at J, with 9 bases between. The CDR3 has 11 amino acids. Germline V gene lookup returns CDR1 SEHNR and CDR2 FQNEAQ (reference sequence). In nucleotides, the CDR3 is TGTGCCAGCAGCGCCGGGGACACGCAGTATTTT. Its protein is CASSAGDTQYF.

V usage is TRBV5-1 and J usage is TRBJ2-1; D remains ambiguous. V lost 4 bases and J 5 bases, leaving 13 bases between the germline ends. CDR1 SGHRS and CDR2 YFSETQ come from the germline V gene. The CDR3 totals 14 residues. In DNA form, the CDR3 reads TGCGCCAGCAGCGACCTGGGTATGGACAATGAGCAGTTCTTC. It translates to CASSDLGMDNEQFF. Together with reference TRBV5-1 and TRBJ2-1, the CDR3 gives the full variable domain: KAGVTQTPRYLIKTRGQQVTLSCSPISGHRSVSWYQQTPGQGLQFLFEYFSETQRNKGNFPGRFSGRQFSNSRSEMNVSTLELGDSALYLCASSDLGMDNEQFFGPGTRLTVL.

This chain uses TRBV7-8 with TRBJ2-1; 7 bases fit TRBD2. Germline V gene data show CDR1 as SGHVS and CDR2 as FQNEAQ. After removal of 4 bases from V and 8 bases from J, the junction contained 14 bases not matched to a gene. This CDR3 is built from 16 residues. In nucleotides, the CDR3 is TGTGCCAGCAGCTCCCTACTCCCAGCGGGAAAGGATGAGCAGTTCTTC. Residues: CASSSLLPAGKDEQFF.

The chain combines TRBV9 with TRBJ1-4, with TRBD1 as a possible D gene (6 bases). The CDR3 length is 21 residues. CDR1 is SGDLS, CDR2 YYNGEE, per germline. V shed 0 bases and J shed 3 bases, with 27 bases lying between them. CDR3 in DNA: TGTGCCAGCAGCGTAGCAGGCCTTGAGGACAGTGGAAGGGACTCTAATGAAAAACTGTTTTTT. Amino acid sequence: CASSVAGLEDSGRDSNEKLFF.